These 21 T cell receptor beta chains came from one sample sequenced in a study of metastatic and nonmetastatic thyroid tumors. TCRdb reanalyzed the PCR reads with MiXCR. There are around 50,000 clones in the sample; about 20% occur only once, and 3.8% lies in the top ten. There were no patients who had received any treatment before thyroid surgery. Sequencing was carried out using blood. These receptors all come from a male donor with papillary thyroid cancer or a benign thyroid nodule (not recorded which). Some clones in this sample may be carry-over from other donors' samples.

This clone came up many times. V gene TRBV6-1 combines with J gene TRBJ2-3; D not certain. V lost 8 bases, J lost 0 bases, and 6 bases lay in between. Germline V gene sequence: CDR1 MNHNS, CDR2 SASEGT. There are 12 residues in the CDR3. The chain's CDR3 is CASGQSTDTQYF. For the CDR3, the DNA is TGTGCCAGCGGGCAGAGCACAGATACGCAGTATTTT.

This sequence joins TRBV6-5 and TRBJ2-7; TRBD1 agrees at 9 bases. CDR1 MNHEY and CDR2 SVGAGI come from the germline V gene. This CDR3 has 17 residues. Trimming took 2 bases from V and 0 from J; bases not matched to a gene: 8. The chain's CDR3 is CASSYESGTGSSYEQYF. The DNA for the CDR3 is TGTGCCAGCAGTTACGAGTCCGGGACAGGGAGCTCCTACGAGCAGTACTTC.

This clone was recorded many times. The gene calls are TRBV29-1 and TRBJ2-7, with D possibly matching TRBD1 (7 bases). The length of the CDR3 is 13 residues. With 5 bases removed from V and 4 bases from J, the gap between germline ends came to 15 bases. Germline V gives CDR1 SQVTM, CDR2 ANQGSEA. DNA of the CDR3: TGCAGCGTTAGTGCGGGACAGTTATACGAGCAGTACTTC. Its translation: CSVSAGQLYEQYF.

J is TRBJ2-5 and V is TRBV6-1, with TRBD2 matching 8 bases. Per germline, CDR1 MNHNS and CDR2 SASEGT. The CDR3 has 16 amino acids. V trimming: 6 bases; J trimming: 5 bases; junction bases outside the gene matches: 14. The chain's CDR3 is CASRPRDGTSEETQYF. For the CDR3, the DNA is TGTGCCAGCAGGCCTCGAGATGGGACTAGTGAGGAGACCCAGTACTTC.

This clone was seen more than once but under ten times. The V and J genes are TRBV7-9 and TRBJ2-1; D is undetermined. Deletions cut 2 bases from V and 8 bases from J, with 7 bases between. Germline CDR1 and CDR2: SEHNR and FQNEAQ (reference sequence). This CDR3 comprises 12 residues. The CDR3 region is CASSLPGYEQFF. The CDR3 DNA reads as TGTGCCAGCAGCTTACCCGGGTATGAGCAGTTCTTC.

This clone was picked up many times. This sequence joins TRBV5-1 and TRBJ2-1, with D possibly matching TRBD1 (6 bases). Germline CDR1 is SGHRS and CDR2 is YFSETQ. V was clipped by 4 bases and J by 5 bases, with 13 bases between them. The CDR3 contains 14 residues. The CDR3 protein is CASSMGQGNNEQFF. The CDR3 region has the DNA TGCGCCAGCAGCATGGGACAAGGTAACAATGAGCAGTTCTTC. Based on the CDR3 plus reference TRBV5-1 and TRBJ2-1, the full variable domain is KAGVTQTPRYLIKTRGQQVTLSCSPISGHRSVSWYQQTPGQGLQFLFEYFSETQRNKGNFPGRFSGRQFSNSRSEMNVSTLELGDSALYLCASSMGQGNNEQFFGPGTRLTVL.

This clone was observed many times. The chain is built from TRBV11-2 and TRBJ2-1; weak D call: TRBD1 (6 bases). V was cut by 5 bases and J by 2 bases, with 10 bases left in between. The CDR3 is 14 residues long. Germline V gives CDR1 SGHAT, CDR2 FQNNGV. The CDR3 loop is CASSKQGTYNEQFF. The CDR3 DNA sequence: TGTGCCAGCAGCAAACAGGGAACCTACAATGAGCAGTTCTTC.

In its sample, this clone was seen many times. This chain connects TRBV19 to TRBJ2-3; the D call may be TRBD1 or TRBD2 (6 bases each). CDR1 and CDR2 from the germline V gene are LNHDA and SQIVND (reference sequence). The CDR3 contains 14 residues. Trimming cost V 10 bases and J 4 bases, with 18 bases left between them. The CDR3 region is CATKAWGAADTQYF. CDR3 DNA: TGTGCCACCAAGGCATGGGGGGCCGCAGATACGCAGTATTTT.

This clone has ten or more counts. CDR3 coding DNA: TGTGCCAGCAGTCGATCGGGGAGGAATCAGCCCCAGCATTTT. Translated: CASSRSGRNQPQHF. The chain links TRBV6-1 to TRBJ1-5; D unclear. With 5 bases removed from V and 4 bases from J, the gap between germline ends came to 12 bases. The V gene's germline CDR1 is MNHNS and CDR2 SASEGT. There are 14 residues in the CDR3.

The V call is TRBV28, the J call TRBJ2-1, with 12 bases lining up with TRBD2. The length of the CDR3 is 17 residues. The V and J ends lost 6 bases and 9 bases, in that order; junction bases with no gene match: 15. Germline values: CDR1 MDHEN, CDR2 SYDVKM. The CDR3 spells CASSTRAGGLAGVEQFF. The DNA for the CDR3 is TGTGCCAGCAGCACCAGGGCCGGGGGACTAGCGGGCGTTGAGCAGTTCTTC.

This clone was seen at least ten times. The rearrangement uses TRBV2 and TRBJ2-7, with D possibly TRBD1 on 7 matching bases. The CDR3 has 12 amino acids. V was clipped by 6 bases and J by 6 bases, with 12 bases between them. The germline V gene has CDR1 SNHLY and CDR2 FYNNEI. CDR3 region: CASSPGGTEQYF. CDR3 bases: TGTGCCAGCAGCCCAGGGGGGACCGAGCAGTACTTC. The whole variable domain, remainder taken from reference TRBV2 and TRBJ2-7, is EPEVTQTPSHQVTQMGQEVILRCVPISNHLYFYWYRQILGQKVEFLVSFYNNEISEKSEIFDDQFSVERPDGSNFTLKIRSTKLEDSAMYFCASSPGGTEQYFGPGTRLTVT.

This clone was detected only once. The chain has TRBV20-1 and TRBJ2-3; D call uncertain. The V end lost 1 base, the J end lost 2 bases, and 25 bases lay between the germline ends. The CDR3 covers 19 residues. From germline, CDR1 is DFQATT and CDR2 SNEGSKA (reference sequence). Written as DNA, the CDR3 is TGCAGTGCTAGAGGTTTCGTCGTTCTTGACACCGGAGTCACAGATACGCAGTATTTT. It yields the protein CSARGFVVLDTGVTDTQYF.

At least ten counts were recorded for this clone. This chain joins TRBV20-1 and TRBJ2-7; 8 positions match TRBD1. Losses at the gene ends were 3 bases for V and 7 bases for J; bases not matched to a gene: 14. Per the germline V gene, CDR1 is DFQATT and CDR2 is SNEGSKA (reference sequence). The length of the CDR3 is 15 residues. The DNA for the CDR3 is TGCAGTGCTAGTACGGGACAGGAATTTCATTTGGAGCAGTACTTC. Translating it yields CSASTGQEFHLEQYF.

This clone has ten or more counts. This chain's CDR3 is CASSLLNEQYF. The CDR3 DNA is TGTGCCAGCAGCTTATTAAACGAGCAGTACTTC. The rearrangement uses TRBV7-9 and TRBJ2-7; D is unresolved. Germline lookup yields CDR1 SEHNR and CDR2 FQNEAQ (reference sequence). CDR3 length: 11 residues. The V end lost 2 bases, the J end lost 5 bases, and 4 bases lay between the germline ends.

This clone showed up many times. The chain employs TRBV3-1 and TRBJ1-2; a possible D gene is TRBD1 (5 bases). Germline lookup yields CDR1 LGHDT and CDR2 YNNKEL (reference sequence). The CDR3 has 14 amino acids. Trimming left V 0 bases short and J 10 bases short, with 15 bases between. The CDR3 DNA sequence: TGTGCCAGCAGCCAAGAACGTGGGACGAAATCCTACACCTTC. It codes for CASSQERGTKSYTF.

Many counts were recorded for this clone. The chain employs TRBV27 and TRBJ2-3, with D tentatively TRBD2 (6 bases). V was cut by 0 bases and J by 3 bases, with 16 bases left in between. CDR1 is MNHEY, CDR2 SMNVEV, per germline (reference sequence). This CDR3 has 17 residues. As DNA, the CDR3 is TGTGCCAGCAGTTTATCGCGTAAGGGGAGGCCGACAGATACGCAGTATTTT. Translating it yields CASSLSRKGRPTDTQYF.

This clone was seen many times. This sequence joins TRBV5-1 and TRBJ1-1, with 7 bases matching TRBD1. Trimming took 7 bases from V and 7 from J; bases not matched to a gene: 4. This CDR3 is 11 amino acids long. Germline CDR1 reads SGHRS; CDR2 reads YFSETQ. The CDR3 bases are TGCGCCAGCTCCCAGGGGGGTGAAGCTTTCTTT. Translated, it gives CASSQGGEAFF.

The chain employs TRBV11-3 and TRBJ1-1; D not resolved. V was trimmed by 1 base and J by 4 bases, leaving 10 bases between them. Germline CDR1 SGHNT, CDR2 YENEEA. The CDR3 is 14 residues long. Here the CDR3 DNA reads TGTGCCAGCAGCTTAGGACGAGGAGGCACTGAAGCTTTCTTT. This sequence encodes CASSLGRGGTEAFF.

On this clone itself: A junction end diverges from the germline sequence, so it may reflect a read error. This same CDR3 is encoded by further DNA sequences in the sample. The genes are TRBV9 and TRBJ2-3, with D tentatively TRBD1 (6 bases). Germline CDR1 SGDLS, CDR2 YYNGEE. The CDR3 has 15 amino acids. The CDR3: CASSDETGGPDTQYF. The CDR3 bases are TGTGCCAGCAGCGACGAGACAGGCGGCCCAGATACACAGTATTTT.

This clone was counted at least ten times. The chain carries TRBV7-6 and TRBJ2-1; 8 bases fit TRBD2. Germline loops: CDR1 SGHVS, CDR2 FNYEAQ. V dropped 6 bases and J dropped 0; count of bases not matched to a gene: 10. The CDR3 length is 17 residues. CDR3 region: CASRRGGGRSSYNEQFF. The CDR3 DNA reads as TGTGCCAGCAGACGGGGCGGCGGGAGGAGCTCCTACAATGAGCAGTTCTTC.

This clone has ten or more counts. The rearrangement joins TRBV12-3 or TRBV12-4 to TRBJ2-4; TRBD1 aligns across 11 bases. J gave up 0 bases and V 2 bases, and 12 bases lay outside the gene matches. The CDR3 covers 20 residues. The CDR3 DNA follows: TGTGCCAGCAGTTTATTGTGGGACAGGGGGACCCTTTTAGCCAAAAACATTCAGTACTTC. Translated: CASSLLWDRGTLLAKNIQYF.